The 8 T cell receptor beta chains given below trace back to one sample, sequenced in a study of CD8 T cells in ankylosing spondylitis. Regarding the study as a whole: It appeared that ankylosing spondylitis blood was characterized by a TCR beta motif of several highly homologous variants.

Antigens for these TCRs are unknown. TCRdb recomputed calls from the 5' RACE reads with MiXCR, one row per CDR3 protein. Of about 340,000 distinct CDR3 sequences in the sample, roughly 8% were seen once. The sequencing sample was made of blood, either unsorted or a sorted T cell fraction (not recorded which). These TCRs come from a male donor with ankylosing spondylitis.

This clonotype was counted only a few times. The chain uses TRBV5-1 and TRBJ1-5, with TRBD1 as a possible D gene (6 bases). The CDR3 is 16 residues long. The germline gives CDR1 SGHRS, CDR2 YFSETQ. The V end lost 0 bases, the J end lost 3 bases, and 13 bases lay between the germline ends. In DNA, the CDR3 is TGCGCCAGCAGCTTGGGGGGGGCGGGGGCCAATCAGCCCCAGCATTTT. It codes for CASSLGGAGANQPQHF.

The chain is built from TRBV3-1 and TRBJ2-5; D is perhaps TRBD2 (6 bases). The V gene's germline CDR1 is LGHDT and CDR2 YNNKEL (reference sequence). The V and J ends lost 1 base and 2 bases respectively, with 14 bases between them. The length of the CDR3 is 16 residues. This CDR3 is CASSQGIGSPQETQYF. The CDR3 coding sequence is TGTGCCAGCAGCCAAGGGATCGGGAGCCCTCAAGAGACCCAGTACTTC.

This clonotype appeared a few times. CDR3 DNA: TGTGCCAGCAGCCAAGAAATAGGGCTAGGGGCAGATACGCAGTATTTT. Amino acids: CASSQEIGLGADTQYF. J is TRBJ2-3 and V is TRBV4-2, with D possibly being TRBD1 (5 bases). The CDR3 is 16 amino acids. CDR1 LGHNA and CDR2 YNFKEQ come from the germline V gene. Trimming removed 0 bases from V and 4 bases from J, with 14 bases in between.

Many counts were recorded for this clonotype. The chain employs TRBV9 and TRBJ1-5, with D possibly matching TRBD1 (5 bases). Germline loops: CDR1 SGDLS, CDR2 YYNGEE. This CDR3 spans 15 amino acids. The V gene lost 0 bases and the J gene lost 7 bases, with 14 bases spanning the gap. CDR3 loop: CASSVGSGSGQPQHF. The CDR3 DNA follows: TGTGCCAGCAGCGTAGGTTCAGGGTCGGGACAGCCCCAGCATTTT.

This clonotype showed up many times. The chain recombines TRBV6-5 with TRBJ2-7; TRBD1 aligns across 8 bases. This CDR3 has 16 amino acids. The J segment lost 4 bases and the V segment lost 4 bases, leaving 12 bases of the junction unmatched. The V gene's germline CDR1 is MNHEY and CDR2 SVGAGI. CDR3 sequence reads: CASSSTMQGAIYEQYF. CDR3 DNA: TGTGCCAGCAGTTCCACAATGCAGGGGGCTATTTACGAGCAGTACTTC.

This clonotype was detected ten times or more. This rearrangement joins TRBV27 to TRBJ2-5, with TRBD2 identical over 11 bases. V lost 5 bases and J lost 5; bases outside the gene matches: 4. This CDR3 comprises 14 residues. Germline V gene data show CDR1 as MNHEY and CDR2 as SMNVEV (reference sequence). The CDR3 here is CASSQTSGTETQYF. CDR3 bases: TGTGCCAGCAGTCAGACTAGCGGGACGGAGACCCAGTACTTC.

V usage is TRBV4-2 and J usage is TRBJ2-2; D is perhaps TRBD2 (5 bases). This CDR3 is 14 amino acids long. The V end lost 2 bases, the J end lost 8 bases, and 12 bases lay between the germline ends. Per germline, CDR1 LGHNA and CDR2 YNFKEQ. The CDR3 DNA reads TGTGCCAGCAGCCAATGGAGTAGCGTGGGGGAGCTGTTTTTT. Encoded protein: CASSQWSSVGELFF.

This clonotype was found many times. The J gene is TRBJ2-7, the V gene TRBV20-1, with a weak D call TRBD1 (6 bases). This CDR3 is 12 amino acids long. V lost 5 bases to trimming and J lost 1 base, with 9 bases between them. Germline CDR1 reads DFQATT; CDR2 reads SNEGSKA (reference sequence). The CDR3 spells CSAYTGSYEQYF. CDR3 DNA: TGCAGTGCTTATACAGGGTCCTACGAGCAGTACTTC.